This passage covers 7 T cell receptor beta chains from one sample sequenced in a study of cytomegalovirus exposure and HLA in healthy donors. Generated by immunoSEQ multiplex PCR, the TCRdb table keeps only in-frame clones and is missing some. The sample lists roughly 90,000 clones, 85% occurring once. The sample consisted of PBMCs. These receptor sequences come from a man aged 18-30 years in good health and CMV-seropositive.

This clone was detected only a few times. The chain is built from TRBV5-6 and TRBJ2-7; 9 bases align to TRBD1. The CDR3 is 13 residues long. With V trimmed by 3 bases and J by 5 bases, 3 bases remained unmatched. In germline, CDR1 is SGHDT, CDR2 YYEEEE. The CDR3 bases are TGTGCCAGCAGCTGGGGACAGGGAAACGAGCAGTACTTC. As protein: CASSWGQGNEQYF.

This chain joins TRBV19 and TRBJ2-3, with 9 bases aligning to TRBD2. Germline V gives CDR1 LNHDA, CDR2 SQIVND (reference sequence). The CDR3 runs 18 residues. The J segment lost 6 bases and the V segment lost 6 bases, leaving 19 bases of the junction unmatched. CDR3 DNA sequence: TGTGCCAGTAGCTCCGGGGTAGCGGGAGTTCTGGGTTGGGATACGCAGTATTTT. This gives the protein CASSSGVAGVLGWDTQYF.

V and J are TRBV4-1 and TRBJ1-5; D is unresolved. In germline, CDR1 is MGHRA, CDR2 YSYEKL. CDR3 length: 13 residues. The germline V and J ends were trimmed by 1 base and 4 bases, with 5 bases remaining between them. CDR3 amino acids: CASSQALNQPQHF. The CDR3 nucleotides are TGCGCCAGCAGCCAAGCCCTAAATCAGCCCCAGCATTTT.

This clone was found once. The rearrangement joins TRBV19 to TRBJ2-1; D might be TRBD2 (6 bases). V lost 5 bases, J lost 4 bases, and 15 bases lay in between. The CDR3 length is 15 residues. Germline assignment: CDR1 LNHDA and CDR2 SQIVND (reference sequence). The CDR3 bases are TGTGCCAGTAGTTGGGAGGTAGCACGGTACAATGAGCAGTTCTTC. Protein product: CASSWEVARYNEQFF.

The J gene is TRBJ2-1, the V gene TRBV9; D unresolved. The CDR3 covers 14 residues. The germline gives CDR1 SGDLS, CDR2 YYNGEE. V lost 2 bases, J lost 6 bases, and 12 bases lay in between. The CDR3 DNA reads as TGTGCCAGCAGCGTCCGAGGTACGGTCAATGAGCAGTTCTTC. This codes for CASSVRGTVNEQFF.

The rearrangement links TRBV28 to TRBJ1-5, with D perhaps matching TRBD1 (5 bases). The germline V gene has CDR1 MDHEN and CDR2 SYDVKM. V was cut by 6 bases and J by 6 bases, with 15 bases left in between. The CDR3 length is 14 residues. The CDR3 protein is CASSWGSGTQPQHF. CDR3 DNA sequence: TGTGCCAGCAGCTGGGGCAGTGGAACTCAGCCCCAGCATTTT.

J is TRBJ1-2 and V is TRBV15; 9 bases line up with TRBD1. The CDR3 spans 15 residues. Germline CDR1 reads LNHNV; CDR2 reads YYDKDF (reference sequence). V lost 5 bases and J lost 3; bases outside the gene matches: 7. CDR3 nucleotide sequence: TGTGCCACCAGCTCCCGGGACAGGGACTACTATGGCTACACCTTC. Residues: CATSSRDRDYYGYTF.